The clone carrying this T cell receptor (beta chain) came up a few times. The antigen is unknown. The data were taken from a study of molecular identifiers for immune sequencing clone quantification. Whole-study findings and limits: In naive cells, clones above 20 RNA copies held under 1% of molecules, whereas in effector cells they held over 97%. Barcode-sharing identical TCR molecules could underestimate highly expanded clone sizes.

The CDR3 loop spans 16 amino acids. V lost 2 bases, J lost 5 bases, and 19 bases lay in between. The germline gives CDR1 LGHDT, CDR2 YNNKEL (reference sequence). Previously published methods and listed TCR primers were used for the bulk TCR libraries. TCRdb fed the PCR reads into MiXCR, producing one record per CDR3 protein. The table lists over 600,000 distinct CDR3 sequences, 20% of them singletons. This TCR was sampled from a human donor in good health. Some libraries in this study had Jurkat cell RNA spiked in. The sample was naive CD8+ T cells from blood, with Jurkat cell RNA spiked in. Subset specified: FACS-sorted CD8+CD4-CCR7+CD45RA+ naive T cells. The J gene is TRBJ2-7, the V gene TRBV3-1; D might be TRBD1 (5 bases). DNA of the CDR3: TGTGCCAGCAGCCAAATTCATAGGGGCCCATACCACGAGCAGTACTTC. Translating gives CASSQIHRGPYHEQYF.